A selection of T cell receptor beta chains follows, all from one sample in a study of blood T cell repertoires in COVID-19. The protocol was immunoSEQ multiplex PCR, while the TCRdb copy is restricted to in-frame clones and leaves out a portion. The repertoire holds about 330,000 clones, with roughly 83% as singletons. The sequencing input was peripheral blood. These receptors all come from a woman between 45 and 60 years old with acute or convalescent COVID-19. The CDR3 runs from the conserved cysteine through the conserved F or W. A D gene is named only where the DNA matches it firmly. Where a row states a size, it is once, few, many or the class of an expanded clone; other rows omit it.

size	D	V	length	J	DNA	CDR3
.	.	TRBV7-8	15	TRBJ2-6	TGTGCCAGCAGCCCCCAGTACTCTGGGGCCAACGTCCTGACTTTC	CASSPQYSGANVLTF
.	TRBD1	TRBV7-3	14	TRBJ2-7	TGTGCCAGCAGCCCCGGGACAGGGAGCTACGAGCAGTACTTC	CASSPGTGSYEQYF
.	.	TRBV7-3	17	TRBJ2-1	TGTGCCAGCAGCCCCATCGGGGGATCAAGCTCCTACAATGAGCAGTTCTTC	CASSPIGGSSSYNEQFF
.	TRBD2	TRBV29-1	16	TRBJ2-1	TGCAGCGTTGAACCCCCTAGCGGGAGGCTGGGGTATGAGCAGTTCTTC	CSVEPPSGRLGYEQFF
.	.	TRBV28	17	TRBJ2-7	TGTGCCAGCAGTTTACCCCTGGGGGGAGGTCCTGATCTCGAGCAGTACTTC	CASSLPLGGGPDLEQYF
.	.	TRBV27	13	TRBJ1-1	TGTGCCAGCAGTTGGTCAGGGAACACTGAAGCTTTCTTT	CASSWSGNTEAFF
.	TRBD1	TRBV24-1	15	TRBJ1-5	TGTGCCACCAGTGATCGACAGGGATGGGATCAGCCCCAGCATTTT	CATSDRQGWDQPQHF
.	.	TRBV9	15	TRBJ2-1	TGTGCCAGCAGCGTAGGGGGGGGCCCTAACAATGAGCAGTTCTTC	CASSVGGGPNNEQFF
.	TRBD2	TRBV5-5	15	TRBJ2-7	TGTGCCAGCAGCTTGTTCCCAGGGAGGGACTACGAGCAGTACTTC	CASSLFPGRDYEQYF
few	TRBD2	TRBV3-1/TRBV3-2	16	TRBJ2-1	TGTGCCAGCAGCTCCCGACTAGCGGGCTCCTACAATGAGCAGTTCTTC	CASSSRLAGSYNEQFF
once	TRBD2	TRBV4-1	22	TRBJ2-5	TGCGCCAGCAGCCAAGATCGGGATGGGAGGGGACTAGCGGGAGGGGATCGGGAGACCCAGTACTTC	CASSQDRDGRGLAGGDRETQYF
once	.	TRBV27	17	TRBJ2-7	TGTGCCAGCAGTTTATCGGTTCGTGGGCAAGCCCCCTACGAGCAGTACTTC	CASSLSVRGQAPYEQYF
.	TRBD1	TRBV7-2	15	TRBJ1-5	TGTGCCAGCAGCACGGGACAGGGGAGCAATCAGCCCCAGCATTTT	CASSTGQGSNQPQHF
.	TRBD1	TRBV24-1	15	TRBJ2-7	TGTGCCACCAGTGATCCCGGGACAGGGGAGGACGAGCAGTACTTC	CATSDPGTGEDEQYF
.	TRBD2	TRBV10-2	16	TRBJ2-7	TGCGCCAGCAGTGAGCCCGGACTAGCGGGAGTCTACGAGCAGTACTTC	CASSEPGLAGVYEQYF
.	TRBD1	TRBV18	16	TRBJ1-5	TGTGCCAGCTCACCACCGGGGACAGGAGCATATCAGCCCCAGCATTTT	CASSPPGTGAYQPQHF
.	TRBD1	TRBV7-8	15	TRBJ2-7	TGTGCCAGCAGCATTGGCGGAAGGGGGCTTTACGAGCAGTACTTC	CASSIGGRGLYEQYF
.	TRBD1	TRBV5-1	15	TRBJ2-5	TGCGCCAGCAGCTTGGGTGTGACAGGGGGGGAGACCCAGTACTTC	CASSLGVTGGETQYF
.	.	TRBV3-1/TRBV3-2	12	TRBJ2-7	TGTGCCAGCAGCCAAGATCAGTACGAGCAGTACTTC	CASSQDQYEQYF
.	TRBD2	TRBV28	14	TRBJ2-1	TGTGCCAGCAGTTACGCTAGCGGGAGTAATGAGCAGTTCTTC	CASSYASGSNEQFF
.	TRBD1	TRBV6-5	16	TRBJ1-1	TGTGCCAGCAGTTACCGCGGGACAGAGTTGGGTACTGAAGCTTTCTTT	CASSYRGTELGTEAFF
.	TRBD1	TRBV28	17	TRBJ2-7	TGTGCCAGCAGTTTTGACAGGGGGATGTTACACTCCTACGAGCAGTACTTC	CASSFDRGMLHSYEQYF
.	TRBD1	TRBV7-8	16	TRBJ1-2	TGTGCCAGCAGCTCCTTGGGACAGGGGGTTAACTATGGCTACACCTTC	CASSSLGQGVNYGYTF
.	.	TRBV28	16	TRBJ2-3	TGTGCCAGCAGTTCGCAAGGGGGGGACAGCACAGATACGCAGTATTTT	CASSSQGGDSTDTQYF
.	TRBD2	TRBV27	16	TRBJ2-7	TGTGCCAGCAGCCGACTAGCGGGAGGGCCCACCTACGAGCAGTACTTC	CASSRLAGGPTYEQYF
few	.	TRBV10-3	14	TRBJ1-2	TGTGCCATCAGCCCTTCTACTGCAAACTATGGCTACACCTTC	CAISPSTANYGYTF
.	TRBD1	TRBV9	14	TRBJ2-7	TGTGCCAGCAGCCAGACAGGGGGATCCTACGAGCAGTACTTC	CASSQTGGSYEQYF
.	TRBD1	TRBV6-5	14	TRBJ2-5	TGTGCCAGCAGTTGGACAGGGGGGGTAGAGACCCAGTACTTC	CASSWTGGVETQYF
few	.	TRBV7-2	17	TRBJ2-1	TGTGCCAGCAGCTTCCGGCCCGACAGGATCTCCTACAATGAGCAGTTCTTC	CASSFRPDRISYNEQFF
.	.	TRBV5-1	17	TRBJ2-7	TGCGCCAGCAGCCGCAGGACTACAGGGGTGAGCTCCTACGAGCAGTACTTC	CASSRRTTGVSSYEQYF
.	.	TRBV30	13	TRBJ2-1	TGTGCCTGGAGTGTATGGAGTAATGATGAGCAGTTCTTC	CAWSVWSNDEQFF
few	TRBD1	TRBV30	12	TRBJ1-1	TGTGCCACCTGGACAGGGAACACTGAAGCTTTCTTT	CATWTGNTEAFF
.	.	TRBV25-1	15	TRBJ2-1	TGTGCCAGCAGCCAAGGGGGGGGCCTGGACAATGAGCAGTTCTTC	CASSQGGGLDNEQFF
few	.	TRBV12-3/TRBV12-4	13	TRBJ2-7	TGTGCCAGCAGTTTTCGGTTCTCCTACGAGCAGTACTTC	CASSFRFSYEQYF
.	.	TRBV4-1	17	TRBJ2-2	TGCGCCAGCAGCCAAGAGGCGAAGGGAGCGAACACCGGGGAGCTGTTTTTT	CASSQEAKGANTGELFF
.	TRBD1	TRBV27	15	TRBJ1-3	TGTGCCAGCGCGGGACAGGGGGCGCCGGGAAACACCATATATTTT	CASAGQGAPGNTIYF
.	TRBD2	TRBV20-1	17	TRBJ2-2	TGCAGTGCTAGTGCGACTAGCGCTCAGGGAGTTACCGGGGAGCTGTTTTTT	CSASATSAQGVTGELFF
.	TRBD1	TRBV7-6	16	TRBJ1-4	TGTGCCAGCAGCTTAGCCACTACAGGGGCGGGAGAAAAACTGTTTTTT	CASSLATTGAGEKLFF
.	.	TRBV10-3	12	TRBJ1-6	TGTGCCATCAGTGAGCAGTCTAGGCCCCTCCACTTT	CAISEQSRPLHF
.	TRBD1	TRBV10-3	14	TRBJ1-1	TGTGCCATCAGCAAGACAGGGGTGGACACTGAAGCTTTCTTT	CAISKTGVDTEAFF
once	TRBD1	TRBV30	13	TRBJ1-6	TGTGCCTCGATGGGACAGGGGAATTCACCCCTCCACTTT	CASMGQGNSPLHF
.	TRBD1	TRBV11-2	13	TRBJ2-7	TGTGCCAGCAGGCTGACAGGGTCCCACGAGCAGTACTTC	CASRLTGSHEQYF
.	TRBD1	TRBV27	15	TRBJ1-4	TGTGCCAGCAGTATGCGACAGGGTCCTAATGGAAAACTGTTTTTT	CASSMRQGPNGKLFF
few	.	TRBV5-1	16	TRBJ1-5	TGCGCCAGCAGCCCCTCTGGGGGCGCAGGCAATCAGCCCCAGCATTTT	CASSPSGGAGNQPQHF
.	.	TRBV7-2	12	TRBJ2-3	TGTGCCAGCAGCTTATACACAGATACGCAGTATTTT	CASSLYTDTQYF
.	.	TRBV5-1	16	TRBJ1-5	TGCGCCAGCAGCTTGGACAGCAGACATAGCAATCAGCCCCAGCATTTT	CASSLDSRHSNQPQHF
.	TRBD1	TRBV28	14	TRBJ1-2	TGTGCCAGCAGGGTCCTTGGGACAGATAGGGGCTACACCTTC	CASRVLGTDRGYTF
.	.	TRBV7-3	17	TRBJ2-1	TGTGCCAGCAGCGCTCCAGGGGCCGCGACAAGGGCCGATGAGCAGTTCTTC	CASSAPGAATRADEQFF
.	TRBD2	TRBV4-2	16	TRBJ2-1	TGTGCCAGCAGCCCGAGACTAGCGGGAATCGCGAATGAGCAGTTCTTC	CASSPRLAGIANEQFF
.	TRBD1	TRBV5-1	15	TRBJ1-1	TGCGCCAGCAGCTTGTTGACAGGGGGGAACACTGAAGCTTTCTTT	CASSLLTGGNTEAFF
.	.	TRBV3-1/TRBV3-2	15	TRBJ2-3	TGTGCCAGCAGCCATGATTTTTCGGGCACAGATACGCAGTATTTT	CASSHDFSGTDTQYF
.	TRBD1	TRBV5-1	16	TRBJ2-2	TGCGCCAGCAGCTTGGTGCAGGGGGCGGGCGCCGGGGAGCTGTTTTTT	CASSLVQGAGAGELFF
.	.	TRBV7-2	15	TRBJ1-1	TGTGCCAGCAGCTTAGGCGGACAGCGTAACACTGAAGCTTTCTTT	CASSLGGQRNTEAFF